This entry describes one TCR beta chain. The data were taken from a study of blood T cell repertoires in COVID-19. The method was immunoSEQ multiplex PCR; TCRdb's version includes in-frame clones alone and lacks a portion of them. The sample lists around 100,000 clones, more than 75% occurring once. The source is a middle-aged man with acute or convalescent COVID-19. The sequenced sample was peripheral blood.

The CDR3 coding sequence is TGTGCCAGCAGTGCCACGATGACTAGCGCCAGGGAGACCCAGTACTTC. Translation: CASSATMTSARETQYF. This sequence joins TRBV25-1 and TRBJ2-5, with 8 bases fitting TRBD2. Trimming removed 4 bases from V and 5 bases from J; junction bases left unmatched: 12. The length of the CDR3 is 16 residues. CDR1 and CDR2 (germline): MGHDK, SYGVNS. Full variable domain (rest looked up from reference TRBV25-1 and TRBJ2-5): EADIYQTPRYLVIGTGKKITLECSQTMGHDKMYWYQQDPGMELHLIHYSYGVNSTEKGDLSSESTVSRIRTEHFPLTLESARPSHTSQYLCASSATMTSARETQYFGPGTRLLVL.